This TCR beta chain was identified during a study of human T cells and chemical hapten exposure. As for the study in general: There were weekly diphenylcyclopropenone doses to the scalp for patients throughout the roughly 24-week study. Whole-study findings and limits: No change in TCRs above 1 in 1000 frequency was produced by DPC sensitization.

Time point indicated: patch test 3, about 24 weeks after DPC sensitization. Noted treatment: therapeutic diphenylcyclopropenone sensitization with weekly scalp DPC. The CDR3 consists of 15 residues. Trimming took off 0 bases at V and 5 bases at J, with 14 bases between the two ends. Germline V gene data show CDR1 as SGDLS and CDR2 as YYNGEE. MiXCR was run by TCRdb on the RACE reads, yielding one entry per CDR3 protein. Counted here are roughly 97,000 distinct CDR3 sequences, 25% to 35% occurring once; the ten biggest clones make up about a tenth. For this clonotype: The antigen is not known.

V is TRBV9 and J is TRBJ1-1; maybe TRBD1 (6 bases). Here the sequenced sample was whole blood, taken in connection with sensitization to the hapten diphenylcyclopropenone (DPC). The clonotype was recovered from a man aged 35 to 55 with alopecia areata. Some clones in this sample may be carry-over from other donors' samples. The CDR3 region has the DNA TGTGCCAGCAGCGTAGGAGGAGGGGGGCGAACTGAAGCTTTCTTT. Amino acid sequence: CASSVGGGGRTEAFF.